These 14 T cell receptor beta chains were all obtained from the same sample, sequenced in a study of Ad26.COV2.S vaccination and SARS-CoV-2 variants. Some clones are missing from TCRdb's copy, which holds only in-frame ones; the method was immunoSEQ multiplex PCR. The top ten clones hold roughly half of a sample with roughly 40,000 clones, approximately 80% of them seen once. The sample here was peripheral blood, taken after recovery from COVID-19. The receptors here all came from a human donor who had recovered from COVID-19.

The V call is TRBV28, the J call TRBJ2-3; 8 bases match TRBD2. CDR3 length equals 13 residues. CDR1 and CDR2 from the germline V gene are MDHEN and SYDVKM. Losses at the gene ends were 11 bases for V and 2 bases for J; bases not matched to a gene: 6. The CDR3 here is CAGAGAHTDTQYF. Here the CDR3 DNA reads TGTGCCGGAGCGGGGGCTCACACAGATACGCAGTATTTT. The full variable domain, with the rest looked up from reference TRBV28 and TRBJ2-3, is DVKVTQSSRYLVKRTGEKVFLECVQDMDHENMFWYRQDPGLGLRLIYFSYDVKMKEKGDIPEGYSVSREKKERFSLILESASTNQTSMYLCAGAGAHTDTQYFGPGTRLTVL.

The V and J genes are TRBV9 and TRBJ1-2; 8 nucleotides line up with TRBD1. Germline V CDR1 and CDR2: SGDLS, YYNGEE. With V trimmed by 4 bases and J by 0 bases, 8 bases remained unmatched. The CDR3 runs 16 residues. The chain's CDR3 is CASSIPDRVSNYGYTF. CDR3 DNA: TGTGCCAGCAGCATCCCGGACAGGGTTTCTAACTATGGCTACACCTTC.

V is TRBV6-1 and J is TRBJ2-6; D gene uncertain. Germline CDR1 is MNHNS and CDR2 is SASEGT. V dropped 0 bases and J dropped 2 bases, with 8 bases sitting between them. This CDR3 contains 16 residues. This CDR3 reads CASSEAPPTGANVLTF. The DNA of the CDR3 is TGTGCCAGCAGTGAAGCCCCTCCCACTGGGGCCAACGTCCTGACTTTC.

The genes are TRBV5-1 and TRBJ2-3; 10 bases fit TRBD2. The CDR3 is 14 residues long. J was trimmed by 5 bases and V by 0 bases; bases with no gene match: 0. The germline V gene encodes CDR1 SGHRS and CDR2 YFSETQ. The CDR3 DNA follows: TGCGCCAGCAGCTTGGGACTAGCGGGAGATACGCAGTATTTT. Protein sequence: CASSLGLAGDTQYF.

This clone came up once. The chain carries TRBV2 and TRBJ1-2, with D perhaps TRBD1 (5 bases). CDR1 is SNHLY and CDR2 is FYNNEI in the germline V gene. This CDR3 spans 14 amino acids. V lost 6 bases and J lost 8, with 19 bases in between. The CDR3 nucleotides are TGTGCCAGCAGCGAGTTTTGGGGGAATGGGGGCTACACCTTC. This encodes CASSEFWGNGGYTF.

The rearrangement uses TRBV7-2 and TRBJ1-1; perhaps TRBD1 as D (6 bases). The ends were cut back, 5 bases at V and 8 bases at J, with 21 bases in the middle. CDR3 size: 15 residues. CDR1 and CDR2 (germline): SGHTA, FQGNSA. The DNA for the CDR3 is TGTGCCAGCAGCCATGTTAGGGTTATGGGGGCAGAAGCTTTCTTT. This codes for CASSHVRVMGAEAFF.

V is TRBV5-6 and J is TRBJ1-2; 8 nucleotides align to TRBD1. V lost 4 bases, J lost 4 bases, and 6 bases stayed unmatched. CDR3 length: 14 amino acids. Germline V gene lookup returns CDR1 SGHDT and CDR2 YYEEEE. CDR3 in amino acids: CASSPGQGGYGYTF. In DNA form, the CDR3 reads TGTGCCAGCAGCCCTGGACAGGGCGGCTATGGCTACACCTTC. Full variable domain (remainder filled in from reference TRBV5-6 and TRBJ1-2): DAGVTQSPTHLIKTRGQQVTLRCSPKSGHDTVSWYQQALGQGPQFIFQYYEEEERQRGNFPDRFSGHQFPNYSSELNVNALLLGDSALYLCASSPGQGGYGYTFGSGTRLTVV.

The chain carries TRBV6-5 and TRBJ2-2; D remains unclear. This CDR3 has 13 residues. Trimming cost V 4 bases and J 5 bases, with 8 bases left between them. Germline CDR1 reads MNHEY; CDR2 reads SVGAGI. The CDR3 spells CASSSSHTGELFF. CDR3 nucleotides: TGTGCCAGCAGTTCGTCACATACCGGGGAGCTGTTTTTT.

This chain links TRBV10-3 with TRBJ2-5, with D tentatively TRBD1 or TRBD2 (5 bases each). Trimming cost V 5 bases and J 4 bases, with 11 bases left between them. The CDR3 is 13 amino acids. The V gene's germline CDR1 is ENHRY and CDR2 SYGVKD. In DNA, the CDR3 is TGTGCCATCAGTCCCTCGAGGGGAGAGACCCAGTACTTC. It translates to CAISPSRGETQYF.

A single count supports this clone. The V call is TRBV29-1, the J call TRBJ1-1; 8 nucleotides line up with TRBD1. The germline V gene encodes CDR1 SQVTM and CDR2 ANQGSEA. This CDR3 spans 14 amino acids. Germline trimming cut 3 bases from V and 4 bases from J; bases unmatched to any gene: 7. CDR3 amino acids: CSVESQGAGTEAFF. CDR3 nucleotides: TGCAGCGTTGAGTCGCAGGGGGCCGGCACTGAAGCTTTCTTT.

This clone has only a few counts. This sequence joins TRBV7-4 and TRBJ2-7, with D maybe TRBD1 (7 bases). V lost 5 bases, J lost 3 bases, and 17 bases lay in between. Germline CDR1 is SGHVT and CDR2 is SQSDAQ. This CDR3 region has 15 residues. The CDR3 DNA follows: TGTGCCAGCAGCACCCAGGGGGGTGGGAACTACGAGCAGTACGTC. Translating it yields CASSTQGGGNYEQYV.

The chain has TRBV7-9 and TRBJ1-4; the match to TRBD1 covers 8 bases. CDR1 and CDR2 from the germline V gene are SEHNR and FQNEAQ (reference sequence). Trimming took 5 bases from V and 8 from J; bases not matched to a gene: 10. This CDR3 region has 15 residues. The CDR3 region has the DNA TGTGCCAGCAGCCCCCCCAGGACAGGGAAGGAAAAACTGTTTTTT. This sequence encodes CASSPPRTGKEKLFF.

This CDR3 reads CASSLAGWVSGNSPNEQFF. CDR3 DNA sequence: TGTGCCAGCAGCTTAGCGGGATGGGTTAGCGGGAATTCCCCCAATGAGCAGTTCTTC. This chain connects TRBV7-6 to TRBJ2-1; 8 bases are shared with TRBD2. CDR3 size: 19 residues. Germline values: CDR1 SGHVS, CDR2 FNYEAQ. V lost 0 bases and J lost 6; bases outside the gene matches: 16.

V and J are TRBV6-5 and TRBJ2-7, with TRBD2 matching over 10 bases. This CDR3 region has 15 residues. Looked up from germline, CDR1 is MNHEY and CDR2 is SVGAGI. J was trimmed by 8 bases and V by 7 bases; bases with no gene match: 14. In DNA, the CDR3 is TGTGCCAGCACCACGCCTGGGGGGACTAGCGAGAAGCAGTACTTC. Translating it yields CASTTPGGTSEKQYF.